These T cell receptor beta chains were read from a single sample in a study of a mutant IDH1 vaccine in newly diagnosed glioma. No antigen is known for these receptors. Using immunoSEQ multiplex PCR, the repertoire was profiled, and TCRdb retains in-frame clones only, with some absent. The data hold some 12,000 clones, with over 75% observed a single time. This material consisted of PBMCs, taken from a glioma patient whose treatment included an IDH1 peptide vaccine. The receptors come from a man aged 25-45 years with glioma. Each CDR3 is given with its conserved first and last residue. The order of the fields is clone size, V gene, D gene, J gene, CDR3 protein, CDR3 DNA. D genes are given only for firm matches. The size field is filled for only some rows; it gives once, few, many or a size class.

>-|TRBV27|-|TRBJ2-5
CASSYQVGETQYF
TGTGCCAGCAGTTATCAAGTGGGGGAGACCCAGTACTTC
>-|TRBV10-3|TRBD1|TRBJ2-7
CAISERQGAAYEQYF
TGTGCCATCAGTGAGCGACAGGGGGCGGCCTACGAGCAGTACTTC
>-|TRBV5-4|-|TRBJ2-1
CASSDEGGDEQFF
TGTGCCAGCAGCGACGAGGGTGGTGATGAGCAGTTCTTC
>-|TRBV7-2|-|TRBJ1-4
CASSLGGTALEKLFF
TGTGCCAGCAGCTTAGGGGGGACGGCGCTTGAAAAACTGTTTTTT
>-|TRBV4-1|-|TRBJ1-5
CASSQAGSQPQHF
TGCGCCAGCAGCCAAGCAGGATCACAGCCCCAGCATTTT
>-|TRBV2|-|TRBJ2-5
CASSELGEETQYF
TGTGCCAGCAGTGAATTGGGGGAAGAGACCCAGTACTTC
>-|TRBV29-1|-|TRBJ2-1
CSAGDSHYNEQFF
TGCAGCGCCGGAGACAGTCACTACAATGAGCAGTTCTTC
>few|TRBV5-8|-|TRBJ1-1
CASSLRGLGYTEAFF
TGTGCCAGCAGCTTGAGGGGCCTGGGGTACACTGAAGCTTTCTTT
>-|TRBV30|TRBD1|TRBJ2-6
CAWTGGSGANVLTF
TGTGCCTGGACAGGGGGCTCTGGGGCCAACGTCCTGACTTTC
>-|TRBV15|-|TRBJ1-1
CATSRPLLTRRGLQAFF
TGTGCCACCAGCAGACCCCTCTTAACCCGACGAGGTTTGCAAGCTTTCTTT
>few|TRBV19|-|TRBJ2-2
CASSRAANTGELFF
TGTGCCAGTAGTCGGGCAGCGAACACCGGGGAGCTGTTTTTT
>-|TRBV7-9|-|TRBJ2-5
CASSWLGAETQYF
TGTGCCAGCAGCTGGCTAGGGGCAGAGACCCAGTACTTC
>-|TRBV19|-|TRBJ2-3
CASKFGGTDTQYF
TGTGCCAGTAAATTCGGGGGCACAGATACGCAGTATTTT
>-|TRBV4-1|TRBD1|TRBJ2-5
CASSPLAGQVNEETQYF
TGCGCCAGCAGCCCTTTAGCAGGACAGGTGAATGAAGAGACCCAGTACTTC
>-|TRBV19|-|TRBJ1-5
CASSTGLYNQPQHF
TGTGCCAGTAGCACGGGACTCTACAATCAGCCCCAGCATTTT
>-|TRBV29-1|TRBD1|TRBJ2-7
CSASKTGDEQYF
TGCAGCGCCTCCAAGACAGGGGACGAGCAGTACTTC
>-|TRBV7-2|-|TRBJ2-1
CASSIDRSSYNEQFF
TGTGCCAGCAGCATTGACAGGAGCTCCTACAATGAGCAGTTCTTC
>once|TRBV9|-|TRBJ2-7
CASSVGSPYEQYF
TGTGCCAGCAGCGTAGGAAGTCCCTACGAGCAGTACTTC
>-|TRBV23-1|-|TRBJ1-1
CASSQSGGDSGDTEAFF
TGCGCCAGCAGTCAATCTGGCGGGGACTCGGGGGACACTGAAGCTTTCTTT
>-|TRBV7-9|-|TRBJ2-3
CASSLARSDTQYF
TGTGCCAGCAGCTTAGCGAGGTCAGATACGCAGTATTTT
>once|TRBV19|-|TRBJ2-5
CASSIGGLLQETQYF
TGTGCCAGTAGTATAGGGGGGCTACTACAAGAGACCCAGTACTTC
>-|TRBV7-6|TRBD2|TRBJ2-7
CASSAEPGLAGGKPYEQYF
TGTGCCAGCAGCGCAGAGCCGGGACTAGCGGGAGGAAAACCCTACGAGCAGTACTTC
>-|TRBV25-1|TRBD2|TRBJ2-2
CASSELGSGSLGGELFF
TGTGCCAGCAGTGAATTGGGTAGCGGGAGTCTCGGCGGGGAGCTGTTTTTT
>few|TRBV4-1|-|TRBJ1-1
CASSQGMNTEAFF
TGCGCCAGCAGCCAGGGGATGAACACTGAAGCTTTCTTT
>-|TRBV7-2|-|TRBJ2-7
CASSPRHLSHEQYF
TGTGCCAGCAGCCCACGGCACCTCTCTCACGAGCAGTACTTC
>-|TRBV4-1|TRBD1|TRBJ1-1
CASSQGQENTEAFF
TGCGCCAGCAGCCAGGGACAGGAGAACACTGAAGCTTTCTTT
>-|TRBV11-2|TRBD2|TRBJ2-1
CASSLDEGLAALSSYNEQFF
TGTGCCAGCAGCTTAGACGAGGGACTAGCGGCCCTAAGCTCCTACAATGAGCAGTTCTTC
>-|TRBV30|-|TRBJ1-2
CAWSVGGHNYGYTF
TGTGCCTGGAGTGTGGGGGGGCATAACTATGGCTACACCTTC
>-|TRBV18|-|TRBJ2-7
CASSPLRDSYEQYF
TGTGCCAGCTCACCATTAAGGGACTCCTACGAGCAGTACTTC
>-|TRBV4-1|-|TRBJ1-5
CASSQDRAGGNQPQHF
TGCGCCAGCAGCCAAGATCGGGCTGGGGGCAATCAGCCCCAGCATTTT
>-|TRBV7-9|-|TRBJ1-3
CASSLSRPGHPNTIYF
TGTGCCAGCAGCTTATCCCGGCCGGGACACCCAAACACCATATATTTT
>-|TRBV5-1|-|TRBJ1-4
CASSLGHGNEKLFF
TGCGCCAGCAGCTTGGGGCATGGGAATGAAAAACTGTTTTTT
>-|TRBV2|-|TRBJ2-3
CASSYSRGGADTQYF
TGTGCCAGCAGCTACTCTAGAGGGGGAGCAGATACGCAGTATTTT
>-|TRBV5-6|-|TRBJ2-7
CASSWGATDAYEQYF
TGTGCCAGCAGCTGGGGAGCGACCGACGCCTACGAGCAGTACTTC
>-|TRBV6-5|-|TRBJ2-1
CASSSDKRPIWDEQFF
TGTGCCAGCAGTTCTGATAAGCGCCCGATCTGGGATGAGCAGTTCTTC
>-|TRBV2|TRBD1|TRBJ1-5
CASSEVGQGGNQPQHF
TGTGCCAGCAGTGAAGTAGGACAGGGTGGCAATCAGCCCCAGCATTTT
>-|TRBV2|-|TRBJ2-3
CASSLLDSVRDTQYF
TGTGCCAGCAGTCTCTTAGACAGTGTCAGGGATACGCAGTATTTT